What follows describes a single TCR beta chain. Its antigen remains unidentified. There are no base qualities to consult, and no much larger clone falls within one base. The TCR beta CDR3 regions were amplified from RNA transcripts. The TCR CDR3 was subjected to a first round of RT-PCR using the HTBI primer set and the Qiagen OneStep RT-PCR kit. A second multiplex PCR round built the libraries, followed by size selection and purification. Sequencing of the libraries was done on an Illumina HiSeq2000 using paired-end 100 bp reads. From the authors' description of their analysis: SOAPnuke was used to process the raw data, removing reads that contained adapters or uncalled bases, had a mean Phred below 15, or lacked an exact match to the constant primer or identifier. COPE v1.2.5 was used to merge the high-quality paired reads, and each unique nucleotide sequence was defined as a clonotype. MiTCR v1.1 was used to align the clonotypes against IMGT TRBV, TRBD and TRBJ reference segments. The analysis included only V-J combinations with a frequency above 0.0001, which together covered more than 99% of the repertoires. The TCS score was defined as the ratio of F50 (clonal expansion) to E x V (chaos), calculated using BLOSUM62-based TCRdist between CDR3 peptides within each V-J. Welch's t-statistics and random forest reduced fewer than 600 V-J features to roughly 13, which were used in a naive Bayes classifier (R e1071). TCRdb cleaned the public reads at Q25 with fastp, built clones with MiXCR and kept in-frame beta chains. Every distinct CDR3 protein forms one entry, paired with its most common genes and DNA. The V and J calls follow TCRdb's processing rather than the paper's. The sample profile shows about 700,000 distinct CDR3 sequences; approximately 14% of them were found once. 10% to 13% of the sample is taken by the ten largest.

CDR1 is given as SGDLS and CDR2 as YYNGEE, both from the germline V gene. Trimming removed 0 bases from V and 2 bases from J, leaving 11 bases between the germline ends. The CDR3 runs 15 amino acids, cysteine and phenylalanine included. Of all the DNA, just the CDR3 is kept, 45 bases in frame from base 1. This entry comes from a study of T cells in Graves' hyperthyroidism and ophthalmopathy (dated by TCRdb to between 2019 and 2020). In the study overall: Peripheral blood was collected at initial diagnosis, before any treatment. To identify TCR V-J signatures that set the groups apart, the researchers used a discovery cohort of 90 to 100 patients, made up of some 41 with Graves' ophthalmopathy and some 58 with stable Graves' hyperthyroidism. An independent validation cohort of some 18 hyperthyroidism patients and about 15 patients who later progressed to ophthalmopathy tested prospective prediction of ophthalmopathy. The roughly 94 discovery patients were randomly divided into training and test sets at a 7:3 ratio. In addition, the study compared T-cell repertoires in thyroid tissue and in blood from about 6 Graves' hyperthyroidism patients. Following sampling, methimazole starting at 30 mg daily was given to hyperthyroidism patients, and high-dose intravenous methylprednisolone was given to ophthalmopathy patients. TCR Vbeta CDR3 sequencing of roughly 140 peripheral blood samples (more than 40 ophthalmopathy, about 74 hyperthyroidism and around 17 progressor patients) is reported in the paper. Results the study describes overall, beyond this receptor: Blood samples also contained most of the expanded thyroid clonotypes (frequency above 0.001), which suggests that blood repertoires may reflect thyroid immune responses. Ophthalmopathy was separated from stable hyperthyroidism by a 13 V-J signature model, with just over 85% sensitivity and about 84% specificity obtained in cross-validation and 80%/75% obtained in testing. During validation, the model predicted progression to ophthalmopathy a median of around six months ahead of onset, with around 71% sensitivity and about 75% specificity. Sample size was not statistically predetermined, and investigators were not blinded to group allocation.

A patient counted as having stable Graves' hyperthyroidism if no progression to ophthalmopathy occurred over 18 months of follow-up. The hyperthyroidism patients were between 18 and 65 years old and newly diagnosed, with a disease duration of less than 2 months. The study excluded patients with uncontrolled infections, other autoimmune diseases, pregnancy or lactation. Clinical symptoms, serum thyroxine and TRAb, thyroid ultrasound, and orbital computed tomography formed the basis for the diagnoses. PBMCs were separated from roughly 9.6 ml of fresh peripheral blood using Ficoll-Paque density gradient centrifugation. Total RNA was extracted with Trizol reagent, and quality was checked on an Agilent 2100 Bioanalyzer.

The rearranged chain carries TRBV9 and TRBJ1-2, with no confidently assigned D gene. The sequenced sample was blood. The source is a woman under 30 with Graves' hyperthyroidism. The CDR3: CASSVGSSQNYGYTF. The bases are TGTGCCAGCAGCGTAGGCAGCAGTCAAAACTATGGCTACACCTTC. Supplemented by the reference TRBV9 and TRBJ1-2 proteins around the CDR3, the complete variable domain is DSGVTQTPKHLITATGQRVTLRCSPRSGDLSVYWYQQSLDQGLQFLIQYYNGEERAKGNILERFSAQQFPDLHSELNLSSLELGDSALYFCASSVGSSQNYGYTFGSGTRLTVV.